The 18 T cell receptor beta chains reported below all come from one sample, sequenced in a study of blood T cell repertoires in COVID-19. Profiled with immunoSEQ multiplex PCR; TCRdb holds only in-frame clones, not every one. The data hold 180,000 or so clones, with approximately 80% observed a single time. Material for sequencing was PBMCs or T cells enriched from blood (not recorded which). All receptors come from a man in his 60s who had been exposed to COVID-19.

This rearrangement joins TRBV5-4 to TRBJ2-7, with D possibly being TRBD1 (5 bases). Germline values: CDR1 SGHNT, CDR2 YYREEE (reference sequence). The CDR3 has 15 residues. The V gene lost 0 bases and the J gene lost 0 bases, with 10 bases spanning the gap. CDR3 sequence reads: CASSLDRPSSYEQYF. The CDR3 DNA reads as TGTGCCAGCAGCTTGGACAGGCCGAGCTCCTACGAGCAGTACTTC.

CDR3 in DNA: TGTGCCAGCAGTTCTCCGGGACAGGGCTATGGCTACACCTTC. It is translated as CASSSPGQGYGYTF. This chain joins TRBV6-5 and TRBJ1-2; 9 bases line up with TRBD1. V dropped 4 bases and J dropped 4; count of bases not matched to a gene: 4. The V gene's germline CDR1 is MNHEY and CDR2 SVGAGI. The CDR3 spans 14 residues.

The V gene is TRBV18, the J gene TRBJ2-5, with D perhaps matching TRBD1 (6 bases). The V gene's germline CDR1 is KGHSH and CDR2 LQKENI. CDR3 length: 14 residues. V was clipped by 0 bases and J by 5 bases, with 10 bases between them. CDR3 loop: CASSPPTGLETQYF. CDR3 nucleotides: TGTGCCAGCTCACCACCGACAGGATTGGAGACCCAGTACTTC.

The CDR3 sequence is CASSAGARQPQHF. The CDR3 bases are TGTGCCAGTAGTGCAGGGGCCCGGCAGCCCCAGCATTTT. The chain uses TRBV19 and TRBJ1-5; TRBD1 is a possible D gene (6 bases). The CDR3 totals 13 residues. V was pared by 5 bases and J by 7 bases, with 12 bases between. In germline, CDR1 is LNHDA, CDR2 SQIVND (reference sequence).

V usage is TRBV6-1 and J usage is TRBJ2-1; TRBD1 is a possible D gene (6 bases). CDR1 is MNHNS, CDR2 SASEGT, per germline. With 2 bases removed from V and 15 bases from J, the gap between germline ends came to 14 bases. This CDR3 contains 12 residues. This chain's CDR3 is CASSELSGVLFF. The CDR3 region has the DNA TGTGCCAGCAGTGAATTGTCAGGGGTTCTGTTCTTC.

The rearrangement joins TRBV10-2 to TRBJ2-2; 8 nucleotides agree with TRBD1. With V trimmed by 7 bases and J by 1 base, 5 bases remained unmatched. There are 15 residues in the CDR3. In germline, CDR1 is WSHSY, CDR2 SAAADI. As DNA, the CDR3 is TGCGCCAGCACAGAGACAGGGGTGAACACCGGGGAGCTGTTTTTT. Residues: CASTETGVNTGELFF.

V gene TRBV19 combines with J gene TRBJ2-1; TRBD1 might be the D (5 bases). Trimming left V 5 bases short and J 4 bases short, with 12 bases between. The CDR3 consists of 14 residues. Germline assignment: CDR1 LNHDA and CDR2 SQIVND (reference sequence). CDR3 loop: CASSQGHGYNEQFF. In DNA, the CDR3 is TGTGCCAGTAGTCAAGGACACGGTTACAATGAGCAGTTCTTC. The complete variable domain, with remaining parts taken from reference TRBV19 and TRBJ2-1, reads DGGITQSPKYLFRKEGQNVTLSCEQNLNHDAMYWYRQDPGQGLRLIYYSQIVNDFQKGDIAEGYSVSREKKESFPLTVTSAQKNPTAFYLCASSQGHGYNEQFFGPGTRLTVL.

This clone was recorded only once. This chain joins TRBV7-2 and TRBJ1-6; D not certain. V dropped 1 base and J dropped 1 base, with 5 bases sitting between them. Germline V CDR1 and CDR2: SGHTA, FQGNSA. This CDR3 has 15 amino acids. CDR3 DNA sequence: TGTGCCAGCAGCTTAGAGCCGTCCTATAATTCACCCCTCCACTTT. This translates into CASSLEPSYNSPLHF.

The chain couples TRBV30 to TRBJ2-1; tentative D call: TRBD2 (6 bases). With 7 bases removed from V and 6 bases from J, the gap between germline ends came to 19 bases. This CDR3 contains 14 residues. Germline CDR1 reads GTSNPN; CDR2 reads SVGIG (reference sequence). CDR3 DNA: TGTGCCTTGGCTCGCGGGACCCTGGGCAATGAGCAGTTCTTC. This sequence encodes CALARGTLGNEQFF.

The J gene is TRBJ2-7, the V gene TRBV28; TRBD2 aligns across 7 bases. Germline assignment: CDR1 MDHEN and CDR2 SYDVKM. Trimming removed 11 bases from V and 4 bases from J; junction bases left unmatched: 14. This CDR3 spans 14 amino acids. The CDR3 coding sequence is TGTGCCCTATCCCCTGGGGGGGTCCCGTACGAGCAGTACTTC. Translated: CALSPGGVPYEQYF.

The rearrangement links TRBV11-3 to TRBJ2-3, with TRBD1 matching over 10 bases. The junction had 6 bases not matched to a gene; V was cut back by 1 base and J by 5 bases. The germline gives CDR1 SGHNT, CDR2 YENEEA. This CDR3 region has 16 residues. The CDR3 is CASSLARDRGQDTQYF. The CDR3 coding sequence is TGTGCCAGCAGCTTAGCCCGGGACAGGGGTCAAGATACGCAGTATTTT.

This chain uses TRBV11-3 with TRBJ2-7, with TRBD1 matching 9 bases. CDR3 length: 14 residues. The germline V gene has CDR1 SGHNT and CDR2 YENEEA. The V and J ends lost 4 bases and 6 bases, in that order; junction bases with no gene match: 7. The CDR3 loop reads CASSSRDRVSEQYF. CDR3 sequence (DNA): TGTGCCAGCAGCTCGAGGGACAGGGTGTCCGAGCAGTACTTC.

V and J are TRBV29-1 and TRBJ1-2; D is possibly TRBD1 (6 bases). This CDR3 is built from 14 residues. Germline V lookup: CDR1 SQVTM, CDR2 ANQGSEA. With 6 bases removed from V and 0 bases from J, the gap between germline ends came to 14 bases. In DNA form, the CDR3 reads TGCAGCGTCGAACAGGGAAGACCTAACTATGGCTACACCTTC. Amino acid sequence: CSVEQGRPNYGYTF. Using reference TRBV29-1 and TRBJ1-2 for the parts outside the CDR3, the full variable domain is SAVISQKPSRDICQRGTSLTIQCQVDSQVTMMFWYRQQPGQSLTLIATANQGSEATYESGFVIDKFPISRPNLTFSTLTVSNMSPEDSSIYLCSVEQGRPNYGYTFGSGTRLTVV.

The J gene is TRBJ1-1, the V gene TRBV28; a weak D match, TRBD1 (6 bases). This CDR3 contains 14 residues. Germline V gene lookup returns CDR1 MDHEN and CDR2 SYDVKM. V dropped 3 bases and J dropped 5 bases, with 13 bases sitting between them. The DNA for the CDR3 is TGTGCCAGCAGTTTGCGGCTCCAGGGGACTGAAGCTTTCTTT. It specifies CASSLRLQGTEAFF.

In DNA form, the CDR3 reads TGTGCCAGCAGCCCGACAGGGACCGGGGAGCTGTTTTTT. Its protein product is CASSPTGTGELFF. V is TRBV7-9 and J is TRBJ2-2, with 7 bases that match TRBD1. The V segment lost 5 bases and the J segment 5 bases; nucleotides outside the gene matches: 2. This CDR3 is 13 amino acids long. In germline, CDR1 is SEHNR, CDR2 FQNEAQ (reference sequence).

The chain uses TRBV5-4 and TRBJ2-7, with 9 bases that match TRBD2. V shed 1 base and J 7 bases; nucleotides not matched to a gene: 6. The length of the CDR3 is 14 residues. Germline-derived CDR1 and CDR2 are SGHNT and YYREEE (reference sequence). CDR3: CASSLLAGFQEQYF. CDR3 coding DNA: TGTGCCAGCAGCTTGCTAGCGGGATTTCAAGAGCAGTACTTC.

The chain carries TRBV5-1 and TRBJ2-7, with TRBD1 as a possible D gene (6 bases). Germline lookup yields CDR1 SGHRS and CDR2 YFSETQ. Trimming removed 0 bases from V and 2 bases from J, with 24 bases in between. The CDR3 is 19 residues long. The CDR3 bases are TGCGCCAGCAGCTTGGCCGGGCCTGGCGATTGGGGGCGGACCTACGAGCAGTACTTC. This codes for CASSLAGPGDWGRTYEQYF.

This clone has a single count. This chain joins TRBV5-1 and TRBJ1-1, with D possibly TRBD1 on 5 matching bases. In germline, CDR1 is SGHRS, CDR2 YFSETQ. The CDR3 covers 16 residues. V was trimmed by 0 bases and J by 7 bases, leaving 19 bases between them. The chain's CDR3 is CASSLGDRVGAVEAFF. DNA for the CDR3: TGCGCCAGCAGCTTGGGGGATCGGGTAGGGGCCGTTGAAGCTTTCTTT. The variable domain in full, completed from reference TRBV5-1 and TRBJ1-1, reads KAGVTQTPRYLIKTRGQQVTLSCSPISGHRSVSWYQQTPGQGLQFLFEYFSETQRNKGNFPGRFSGRQFSNSRSEMNVSTLELGDSALYLCASSLGDRVGAVEAFFGQGTRLTVV.